This TCR beta chain appears in the sequencing data of a study of control samples from healthy donors and cancer patients. V lost 4 bases, J lost 0 bases, and 4 bases stayed unmatched. The CDR3 consists of 16 residues. Germline CDR1 SGHTS, CDR2 YDEGEE. Profiled with immunoSEQ multiplex PCR; TCRdb holds only in-frame clones, not every one. The table has more than 95,000 clones, around nine tenths seen once. This sequence was found in a man aged 35-49 years in good health. Sequenced sample: blood. The rearrangement uses TRBV5-8 and TRBJ2-1; 10 nucleotides agree with TRBD1. CDR3 amino acids: CASSGWTGGSYNEQFF. The DNA for the CDR3 is TGTGCCAGCAGCGGATGGACAGGGGGCTCCTACAATGAGCAGTTCTTC.